This TCR beta chain was found in a study of cytomegalovirus exposure and HLA in healthy donors. The V gene's germline CDR1 is MDHEN and CDR2 SYDVKM. V shed 7 bases, J shed 2 bases, and the junction held 5 bases outside the gene matches. This CDR3 spans 13 amino acids. General study findings and limits: Later analysis demonstrated an association between a missense DCLRE1C variant and TCR beta V- and J-gene trimming. A reported reduction in N-insertions relative to the roughly 640-donor mean was seen in an Asian-associated ancestry cluster in a later analysis. The likely origin of a cluster of highly shared sequence variants was a sequencing artifact. An analysis that was carried out later associated 15,000 to 20,000 TCR beta sequences with HLA alleles at 0.05 false discovery rate.

Amplification used 60 Vbeta primers and 13 Jbeta primers. The assay was immunoSEQ multiplex PCR, and TCRdb's table has in-frame clones only and misses some. In the table there are about 110,000 clones, under 90% of which are singletons. Details on this clone: The target antigen is unknown.

The chain is built from TRBV28 and TRBJ2-7; TRBD1 agrees at 7 bases. The sample taken for sequencing was PBMCs. The TCR comes from a woman between 18 and 29 years old in good health and CMV-seronegative. The CDR3 protein is CASTSGTAYEQYF. The CDR3 DNA sequence: TGTGCCAGCACCTCCGGGACAGCCTACGAGCAGTACTTC.